What follows are 26 T cell receptor beta chains derived from one specimen sequenced in a study of beta chain features in type 1 diabetes (dated by TCRdb to about 2018). The library was made by the immunoSEQ multiplex PCR assay. The High Capacity cDNA Reverse Transcription Kit was used to reverse transcribe all of the isolated RNA, meaning that expressed TCRB transcripts were what got sequenced. Sourced from immuneACCESS, this table was stored by TCRdb with only in-frame sequences that have V and J called. A share of the clones is absent; for the studies checked, an unresolved V gene accounts for under half, and the remainder has no known explanation. This sample has about 360,000 clones in its table, and over 10% of those were observed once. Approximately 0.015% of the sample goes to the ten largest clones. The sample comprised naive CD4+ T cells from blood. This specimen's cell subset or site label, interpreted: true naive CD4+ T cells. These receptors were obtained from a man between 18 and 35 years old in good health.

Only a few counts were recorded for this clone. This chain connects TRBV7-2 to TRBJ2-7; 12 bases are shared with TRBD2. V shed 5 bases, J shed 0 bases, and the junction held 14 bases outside the gene matches. The CDR3 spans 19 residues. Germline CDR1 is SGHTA and CDR2 is FQGNSA. The CDR3 DNA is TGTGCCAGCAGCCGACCGGGACTAGCGGGCGCTCCCAGCTCCTACGAGCAGTACTTC. Its protein product is CASSRPGLAGAPSSYEQYF.

The J gene is TRBJ2-1, the V gene TRBV4-3; 10 positions agree with TRBD2. Germline V gene sequence: CDR1 LGHNA, CDR2 YSLEER. This CDR3 spans 15 amino acids. Trimming cost V 5 bases and J 8 bases; bases outside gene matches: 9. The CDR3: CASSSSGRGDYEQFF. The CDR3, as DNA: TGCGCCAGCAGCTCGAGCGGGAGGGGGGACTATGAGCAGTTCTTC.

This CDR3 is CASSSRQRTTNEKLFF. For the CDR3, the DNA is TGTGCCAGCAGCTCGCGACAGCGTACAACTAATGAAAAACTGTTTTTT. V and J are TRBV7-8 and TRBJ1-4, with D perhaps TRBD1 (5 bases). The germline CDR1 and CDR2 sequences are SGHVS and FQNEAQ. Trimming stripped 4 bases from V and 0 bases from J, with 12 bases between. The CDR3 totals 16 residues.

The rearrangement uses TRBV6-5 and TRBJ1-2; 9 bases map to TRBD1. CDR3 length: 14 residues. Germline V CDR1 and CDR2: MNHEY, SVGAGI. With 7 bases clipped from V and 4 bases from J, the junction kept 7 bases outside the gene matches. For the CDR3, the DNA is TGTGCCAGCATAGGGACAGGGAAGATCTATGGCTACACCTTC. Translation: CASIGTGKIYGYTF.

This clone occurred many times. The chain carries TRBV4-3 and TRBJ2-7; D is uncertain. Trimming stripped 1 base from V and 2 bases from J, with 12 bases between. Germline V lookup: CDR1 LGHNA, CDR2 YSLEER. The CDR3 covers 15 residues. The CDR3, as DNA: TGCGCCAGCAGCCAAGGTTCAGGAAGCACCTACGAGCAGTACTTC. Translating it yields CASSQGSGSTYEQYF.

This clone was seen a few times. The chain has TRBV2 and TRBJ1-2; the D is unclear. The CDR3 sequence is 13 residues long. The V and J ends lost 2 bases and 0 bases respectively, with 4 bases between them. Germline V lookup: CDR1 SNHLY, CDR2 FYNNEI. The DNA of the CDR3 is TGTGCCAGCAGTGAAACGGCTAACTATGGCTACACCTTC. Its translation is CASSETANYGYTF. Drawing the rest from reference TRBV2 and TRBJ1-2, the complete variable domain is EPEVTQTPSHQVTQMGQEVILRCVPISNHLYFYWYRQILGQKVEFLVSFYNNEISEKSEIFDDQFSVERPDGSNFTLKIRSTKLEDSAMYFCASSETANYGYTFGSGTRLTVV.

This clone was picked up a small number of times. This chain joins TRBV27 and TRBJ2-4, with D perhaps TRBD1 (5 bases). This CDR3 region has 14 residues. Trimming cost V 5 bases and J 2 bases, with 10 bases left between them. Germline values: CDR1 MNHEY, CDR2 SMNVEV (reference sequence). For the CDR3, the DNA is TGTGCCAGCAGTGGGGCGAAAACCAAAAACATTCAGTACTTC. Translation: CASSGAKTKNIQYF.

There are a few counts of this clone. The V gene is TRBV11-3, the J gene TRBJ2-1; no definite D call. Germline CDR1 is SGHNT and CDR2 is YENEEA. The CDR3 is 13 amino acids. The V end lost 1 base, the J end lost 4 bases, and 5 bases lay between the germline ends. CDR3 amino acids: CASSLGRYNEQFF. DNA of the CDR3: TGTGCCAGCAGCTTAGGCAGGTACAATGAGCAGTTCTTC. The full variable domain, rest sourced from reference TRBV11-3 and TRBJ2-1, is EAGVVQSPRYKIIEKKQPVAFWCNPISGHNTLYWYLQNLGQGPELLIRYENEEAVDDSQLPKDRFSAERLKGVDSTLKIQPAELGDSAVYLCASSLGRYNEQFFGPGTRLTVL.

The chain combines TRBV4-3 with TRBJ2-7, with a weak D call TRBD1 (5 bases). The germline V and J ends were trimmed by 0 bases and 2 bases, with 14 bases remaining between them. Germline CDR1 LGHNA, CDR2 YSLEER. The CDR3 spans 16 residues. The CDR3 nucleotides read TGCGCCAGCAGCCAAGATAATCGGGCAGGGACCTACGAGCAGTACTTC. Protein: CASSQDNRAGTYEQYF.

The V and J genes are TRBV7-2 and TRBJ2-7, with D maybe TRBD2 (7 bases). This CDR3 is 17 amino acids long. V lost 3 bases and J lost 2, with 20 bases in between. Germline CDR1 reads SGHTA; CDR2 reads FQGNSA. The CDR3 DNA follows: TGTGCCAGCAGCTTTAAGAGGGAGGGGGTAGGAACCTACGAGCAGTACTTC. Its protein product is CASSFKREGVGTYEQYF.

This sequence joins TRBV9 and TRBJ2-1; TRBD1 matches at 9 bases. CDR1 and CDR2 from the germline V gene are SGDLS and YYNGEE. V was pared by 4 bases and J by 5 bases, with 7 bases of the junction left unmatched. The CDR3 sequence is 15 residues long. The CDR3 DNA reads TGTGCCAGCAGCTTCGGACAGGGGTTCGACAATGAGCAGTTCTTC. Its protein is CASSFGQGFDNEQFF. The full variable domain, rest sourced from reference TRBV9 and TRBJ2-1, is DSGVTQTPKHLITATGQRVTLRCSPRSGDLSVYWYQQSLDQGLQFLIQYYNGEERAKGNILERFSAQQFPDLHSELNLSSLELGDSALYFCASSFGQGFDNEQFFGPGTRLTVL.

This clone showed up just a few times. The rearrangement uses TRBV6-6 and TRBJ1-5; a possible D gene is TRBD1 (5 bases). The CDR3 has 15 amino acids. Germline V gives CDR1 MNHNY, CDR2 SVGAGI (reference sequence). V was cut by 5 bases and J by 4 bases, with 15 bases left in between. As DNA, the CDR3 is TGTGCCAGCAGTACGGGGGGTGGTCGGAATCAGCCCCAGCATTTT. Encoded protein: CASSTGGGRNQPQHF.

In this sample, this clone turned up a few times. The rearrangement joins TRBV9 to TRBJ2-5; 8 bases align to TRBD1. The CDR3 covers 15 residues. J gave up 5 bases and V 2 bases, and 8 bases lay outside the gene matches. Germline values: CDR1 SGDLS, CDR2 YYNGEE. The CDR3 protein is CASSVGRQGSETQYF. In DNA, the CDR3 is TGTGCCAGCAGCGTGGGGAGACAGGGGTCCGAGACCCAGTACTTC.

The chain employs TRBV4-3 and TRBJ1-2, with TRBD1 as a possible D gene (5 bases). Germline CDR1 is LGHNA and CDR2 is YSLEER. CDR3 length: 15 residues. V shed 5 bases and J shed 8 bases, with 21 bases lying between them. This chain's CDR3 is CASSSWGDRQVGYTF. The DNA of the CDR3 is TGCGCCAGCAGCTCCTGGGGGGACCGCCAAGTCGGCTACACCTTC.

This clone came up a few times. This specimen includes other DNA sequences encoding the same CDR3. This rearrangement joins TRBV20-1 to TRBJ2-7, with TRBD1 as a possible D gene (6 bases). CDR3 length: 11 residues. The V end was cut by 4 bases, the J end by 4 bases, with 8 bases between. Per the germline V gene, CDR1 is DFQATT and CDR2 is SNEGSKA (reference sequence). CDR3 loop: CSAKDRYEQYF. The CDR3 nucleotides read TGCAGTGCTAAGGACAGATACGAGCAGTACTTC.

This clone was seen more than once but under ten times. V and J are TRBV15 and TRBJ1-5, with 7 bases identical to TRBD1. This CDR3 contains 17 residues. The V gene end was trimmed by 3 bases and the J gene end by 4 bases; junction bases not matched to a gene: 12. Germline V gene sequence: CDR1 LNHNV, CDR2 YYDKDF (reference sequence). The CDR3 region is CATSRAGGGRENQPQHF. DNA of the CDR3: TGTGCCACCAGCAGGGCAGGAGGGGGCAGAGAAAATCAGCCCCAGCATTTT.

The chain couples TRBV2 to TRBJ1-2, with D maybe TRBD1 (5 bases). CDR3 length equals 14 residues. V lost 6 bases and J lost 1, with 12 bases in between. Germline V gene sequence: CDR1 SNHLY, CDR2 FYNNEI. The CDR3 DNA reads as TGTGCCAGCAGCGGGGAGGGGATTAACTATGGCTACACCTTC. It codes for CASSGEGINYGYTF.

This chain joins TRBV25-1 and TRBJ1-1, with a tentative D call TRBD1 (6 bases). This CDR3 has 15 residues. Trimming shortened V by 3 bases and J by 4 bases, and 15 bases separated the two germline ends. Germline assignment: CDR1 MGHDK and CDR2 SYGVNS. Written as DNA, the CDR3 is TGTGCCAGCAGTGAGGGACACGGTAGGAGCACTGAAGCTTTCTTT. Protein: CASSEGHGRSTEAFF.

This sequence joins TRBV7-9 and TRBJ1-2, with D possibly matching TRBD1 (5 bases). Germline CDR1 SEHNR, CDR2 FQNEAQ (reference sequence). The length of the CDR3 is 14 residues. V shed 3 bases and J shed 5 bases, with 13 bases lying between them. The CDR3 spells CASSLFDSPYGYTF. CDR3 coding DNA: TGTGCCAGCAGCTTGTTCGACAGCCCGTATGGCTACACCTTC.

This clone was counted a few times. The gene calls are TRBV2 and TRBJ2-3; 14 bases match TRBD2. The CDR3 sequence is 16 residues long. Germline V CDR1 and CDR2: SNHLY, FYNNEI. Trimming took 7 bases from V and 0 from J; bases not matched to a gene: 3. CDR3 protein: CASKTSGGASTDTQYF. CDR3 DNA: TGTGCCAGCAAGACTAGCGGGGGGGCGAGCACAGATACGCAGTATTTT.

This clone was recorded a few times. The rearrangement joins TRBV7-3 to TRBJ2-1; D gene uncertain. The CDR3 length is 12 residues. The germline CDR1 and CDR2 sequences are SGHTA and FQGTGA. V gave up 5 bases and J gave up 9 bases, with 11 bases separating them. The CDR3 loop is CASSAYGGEQFF. The CDR3 DNA is TGTGCCAGCAGCGCATACGGCGGTGAGCAGTTCTTC.

The chain has TRBV7-3 and TRBJ2-1, with a possible D match to TRBD2 (5 bases). This CDR3 spans 15 amino acids. Germline CDR1 is SGHTA and CDR2 is FQGTGA. Deletions cut 5 bases from V and 5 bases from J, with 16 bases between. The DNA for the CDR3 is TGTGCCAGCAGCCGAAGCGGCGGCAACCACAATGAGCAGTTCTTC. Protein sequence: CASSRSGGNHNEQFF.

The chain is built from TRBV5-1 and TRBJ2-1; the match to TRBD2 covers 16 bases. This CDR3 is 16 amino acids long. The V gene's germline CDR1 is SGHRS and CDR2 YFSETQ. V lost 4 bases, J lost 9 bases, and 7 bases stayed unmatched. The CDR3 protein is CASSQGLAGGPTEQFF. CDR3 DNA: TGCGCCAGCAGCCAGGGACTAGCGGGAGGGCCCACTGAGCAGTTCTTC.

J is TRBJ2-5 and V is TRBV30; TRBD2 matches 10 bases. J was trimmed by 5 bases and V by 2 bases; bases with no gene match: 8. This CDR3 comprises 15 residues. CDR1 and CDR2 from the germline V gene are GTSNPN and SVGIG (reference sequence). The CDR3 bases are TGTGCCTGGAGTATCCTAGCGGGAGTCCAGGAGACCCAGTACTTC. Translation gives CAWSILAGVQETQYF.

This clone was seen more than once but under ten times. This sequence joins TRBV28 and TRBJ2-1; tentative D call: TRBD1 (6 bases). This CDR3 has 16 residues. The V end lost 6 bases, the J end lost 5 bases, and 20 bases lay between the germline ends. The V gene's germline CDR1 is MDHEN and CDR2 SYDVKM. As DNA, the CDR3 is TGTGCCAGCAGACTCCGACCGGGACAAATTAACAATGAGCAGTTCTTC. It translates to CASRLRPGQINNEQFF.

A few counts support this clone. V is TRBV5-1 and J is TRBJ2-1; TRBD2 matches at 13 bases. With V trimmed by 0 bases and J by 3 bases, 3 bases remained unmatched. CDR3 length: 17 amino acids. The germline V gene encodes CDR1 SGHRS and CDR2 YFSETQ. The CDR3 sequence: CASSLGGTSGVYNEQFF. DNA of the CDR3: TGCGCCAGCAGCTTGGGGGGGACTAGCGGGGTCTACAATGAGCAGTTCTTC.